Listed below are T cell receptor beta chains from one sample, sequenced in a study of CD4 T cells in relation to SARS-CoV-2 and coronaviruses. Their antigen targets remain unknown. Profiled with immunoSEQ multiplex PCR; TCRdb holds only in-frame clones, not every one. The table shows over 20,000 clones, with 65% to 80% occurring only once. Material: CD4+ T cells from PBMCs, cultured in vitro. These receptors came from a human donor in good health. The CDR3 runs from the conserved cysteine through the conserved F or W. The D gene is left open where the match is weak. A row's size may be missing; if present it is once, few, many or a size class.

CDR3nt,CDR3aa,v_gene,abundance,j_gene,d_gene
TGTGCCAGCAGTGTAGGGTCGGCAATTGATGGCTACACCTTC,CASSVGSAIDGYTF,TRBV2,.,TRBJ1-2,.
TGCGCCAGCAGCTTGTTTGCGGGGGTTAGCACAGATACGCAGTATTTT,CASSLFAGVSTDTQYF,TRBV5-1,.,TRBJ2-3,TRBD2
TGTGCCAGCAGCTTAGCAAGGACAAACAATGAGCAGTTCTTC,CASSLARTNNEQFF,TRBV7-8,.,TRBJ2-1,.
TGCAGCGTTAGAGGGAACTTCTACTATGGCTACACCTTC,CSVRGNFYYGYTF,TRBV29-1,few,TRBJ1-2,.
TGTGCCAGCAGCCAAGATAGTAAAGGACAACCCCTCCACTTT,CASSQDSKGQPLHF,TRBV3-1/TRBV3-2,.,TRBJ1-6,.
TGTGCCAGCGGCCACAGGGTTACCTACGAGCAGTACTTC,CASGHRVTYEQYF,TRBV11-2,.,TRBJ2-7,.
TGTGCCAGCAGCTTAGATGGTCACCTGTTGTACGAGCAGTACTTC,CASSLDGHLLYEQYF,TRBV11-2,few,TRBJ2-7,.
TGCGCCAGCAGCCAAGAAACTAGGGGGAGCAGCCTGTTTTTT,CASSQETRGSSLFF,TRBV4-3,.,TRBJ2-2,.
TGTGCCAGTAGAGGGACTAGTTGGACCGGGGAGCTGTTTTTT,CASRGTSWTGELFF,TRBV19,.,TRBJ2-2,TRBD2
TGTGCCAGCAGTAACCGACCCCGGACTAGCGGGAGAGGGGCGAATGAGCAGTTCTTC,CASSNRPRTSGRGANEQFF,TRBV5-6,few,TRBJ2-1,TRBD2
TGTGCCAGCAGCCCACAGGGGAAAGAGACCCAGTACTTC,CASSPQGKETQYF,TRBV5-6,once,TRBJ2-5,TRBD1
TGTGCCAGCAGACGTCCGGGGGGTGGGGACACTGAAGCTTTCTTT,CASRRPGGGDTEAFF,TRBV6-5,.,TRBJ1-1,.
TGTGCCAGTAGACCGGGACAGGGGTTCGGGGAGCTGTTTTTT,CASRPGQGFGELFF,TRBV19,.,TRBJ2-2,TRBD1
TGTGCCATCAGTGAAAGGTCAGGCAACTATGGCTACACCTTC,CAISERSGNYGYTF,TRBV10-3,.,TRBJ1-2,.
TGCGCCAGCAGTGAGGCAGGGGGCTATGGCTACACCTTC,CASSEAGGYGYTF,TRBV10-2,.,TRBJ1-2,TRBD1
TGTGCCAGCAGCTTAGGCGGTGGGGGTGGCTACACCTTC,CASSLGGGGGYTF,TRBV13,.,TRBJ1-2,.
TGCAGCGTTGACCGGGATCTTGGCGAGACCCAGTACTTC,CSVDRDLGETQYF,TRBV29-1,.,TRBJ2-5,.
TGCGCCAGCAGCTCAGTCCCCAAGGGAGGGAACTATGGCTACACCTTC,CASSSVPKGGNYGYTF,TRBV5-1,.,TRBJ1-2,.
TGTGCCAGCAGTTACTTCGCTCGGCGGGAGCAAAACAATGAGCAGTTCTTC,CASSYFARREQNNEQFF,TRBV6-2/TRBV6-3,once,TRBJ2-1,TRBD2
TGCGCCAGCAGCCCCCTCCGGGGATCCAAAAACATTCAGTACTTC,CASSPLRGSKNIQYF,TRBV5-1,.,TRBJ2-4,.
TGTGCCAGCAGCTTAGCGGGTCCCACCTACGAGCAGTACTTC,CASSLAGPTYEQYF,TRBV7-2,.,TRBJ2-7,.
TGTGCCAGCACCGGCCAGATCAGCTCCTACGAGCAGTACTTC,CASTGQISSYEQYF,TRBV7-9,.,TRBJ2-7,.
TGTGCCAGCAGCTTAGTATTGGGTAGTCCTGGAAACACCATATATTTT,CASSLVLGSPGNTIYF,TRBV7-2,.,TRBJ1-3,.
TGTGCCAGCAGCTTCGCTACGTCCTCCGAGCAGTACTTC,CASSFATSSEQYF,TRBV7-9,.,TRBJ2-7,.
TGTGCCAGCAGCCTGGGGGGAGTCCAAGAGACCCAGTACTTC,CASSLGGVQETQYF,TRBV7-8,.,TRBJ2-5,.
TGTGCCATCCGTAGGTTCACGAACACCGGGGAGCTGTTTTTT,CAIRRFTNTGELFF,TRBV10-3,.,TRBJ2-2,.
TGTGCCAGCTCACCACCGGGACGAGGGAAATCCTACGAGCAGTACTTC,CASSPPGRGKSYEQYF,TRBV18,.,TRBJ2-7,.
TGTGCCAGCAGGCCCCTTAGGGGGCAGGGGACCTCCTACGAGCAGTACTTC,CASRPLRGQGTSYEQYF,TRBV25-1,.,TRBJ2-7,TRBD1
TGTGCCAGCAGCGAAAGAGCCTCTAGCGGGCGGCCCTACGAGCAGTACTTC,CASSERASSGRPYEQYF,TRBV13,.,TRBJ2-7,TRBD2
TGTGCCAGCTCACCGACAGGGGGTGTCTACGAGCAGTACTTC,CASSPTGGVYEQYF,TRBV18,.,TRBJ2-7,TRBD1
TGTGCCAGCAGCCAGCCGGACAGGGGCACTGAAGCTTTCTTT,CASSQPDRGTEAFF,TRBV5-6,.,TRBJ1-1,TRBD1
TGTGCCAGCAGGGAGGGGACCTACGAGCAGTACTTC,CASREGTYEQYF,TRBV2,.,TRBJ2-7,.
TGTGCCAGCAGCTCCGACAGAGCTAACTATGGCTACACCTTC,CASSSDRANYGYTF,TRBV7-2,once,TRBJ1-2,.
TGTGCCTGGAGTGCCGGCGGGTCAAATGAGCAGTTCTTC,CAWSAGGSNEQFF,TRBV30,.,TRBJ2-1,.
TGTGCCAGCAGCTCTACTGGGGGAGGGACCAGTGTGGAGACCCAGTACTTC,CASSSTGGGTSVETQYF,TRBV7-3,.,TRBJ2-5,TRBD2
TGTGCCAGTAGTACCTCAGGGGGCACTGAAGCTTTCTTT,CASSTSGGTEAFF,TRBV19,.,TRBJ1-1,TRBD1
TGTGCCAGCAGCTCTACTGGGAGCGGGGGTTCCTACGAGCAGTACTTC,CASSSTGSGGSYEQYF,TRBV13,.,TRBJ2-7,TRBD2
TGTGCCAGCAGCGCTACCGGGAGGAAGGACGAGCAGTACTTC,CASSATGRKDEQYF,TRBV9,.,TRBJ2-7,TRBD2
TGTGCCAGCAGTTTAGGGTGGGAAAAACTGTTTTTT,CASSLGWEKLFF,TRBV12-3/TRBV12-4,.,TRBJ1-4,.
TGCGCCAGCAGCCAAGATCCCGAGAAAACAACCCGTGAAAAACTGTTTTTT,CASSQDPEKTTREKLFF,TRBV4-1,few,TRBJ1-4,.
TGTGCCAGCGAACAGGGTATGAACACTGAAGCTTTCTTT,CASEQGMNTEAFF,TRBV2,.,TRBJ1-1,.
TGTGCCAGCGTTCGGGGGTCTTCCTACGAGCAGTACTTC,CASVRGSSYEQYF,TRBV28,large,TRBJ2-7,.